Below are 15 T cell receptor beta chains sequenced from a single sample in a study of blood T cell repertoires in COVID-19. Repertoires were generated with immunoSEQ multiplex PCR, while TCRdb's copy carries only in-frame clones and drops some. Altogether around 200,000 clones are present, 70% to 85% being singletons, with the ten largest covering about 6.4%. Sequenced: peripheral blood. The receptor source for this set is a human donor in a cohort sampled during active COVID-19.

CDR3 protein: CASSPPDSPLHF. DNA of the CDR3: TGTGCCAGCAGCCCCCCCGATTCACCCCTCCACTTT. The chain joins TRBV11-2 to TRBJ1-6; unclear D gene. With 5 bases removed from V and 8 bases from J, the gap between germline ends came to 7 bases. The CDR3 sequence is 12 residues long. Germline lookup yields CDR1 SGHAT and CDR2 FQNNGV.

The rearrangement uses TRBV7-9 and TRBJ1-1; tentatively, D is TRBD1 (5 bases). V was cut by 4 bases and J by 1 base, with 7 bases left in between. The CDR3 runs 13 residues. Germline CDR1 SEHNR, CDR2 FQNEAQ (reference sequence). The CDR3 bases are TGTGCCAGCAGCTCCGACAGGAACACTGAAGCTTTCTTT. Its translation is CASSSDRNTEAFF. The whole variable domain, filled in from reference TRBV7-9 and TRBJ1-1, reads DTGVSQNPRHKITKRGQNVTFRCDPISEHNRLYWYRQTLGQGPEFLTYFQNEAQLEKSRLLSDRFSAERPKGSFSTLEIQRTEQGDSAMYLCASSSDRNTEAFFGQGTRLTVV.

The chain couples TRBV5-1 to TRBJ2-7; 10 bases agree with TRBD2. Trimming at V came to 4 bases and at J to 4 bases, leaving 8 bases not matched to a gene. The CDR3 totals 15 residues. The germline gives CDR1 SGHRS, CDR2 YFSETQ. CDR3 coding DNA: TGCGCCAGCAGCCCCACTAGCGGGGCTTCTTACGAGCAGTACTTC. As protein: CASSPTSGASYEQYF.

The chain couples TRBV19 to TRBJ1-2; the match to TRBD1 covers 9 bases. The CDR3 covers 15 residues. Trimming took 3 bases from V and 2 from J; bases not matched to a gene: 4. Germline V gives CDR1 LNHDA, CDR2 SQIVND (reference sequence). The CDR3 coding sequence is TGTGCCAGTAGTATCTCCGGGACAGGGAACTATGGCTACACCTTC. Amino acids: CASSISGTGNYGYTF.

J is TRBJ2-1 and V is TRBV11-2; 11 bases fit TRBD2. Looked up from germline, CDR1 is SGHAT and CDR2 is FQNNGV. This CDR3 has 19 residues. The V and J ends lost 4 bases and 1 base, in that order; junction bases with no gene match: 12. This CDR3 is CASSSTLRIAGGSYNEQFF. CDR3 DNA: TGTGCCAGCAGCTCCACCCTGAGAATAGCGGGGGGGTCCTACAATGAGCAGTTCTTC.

This chain uses TRBV6-1 with TRBJ2-3; weak D call: TRBD1 (6 bases). The CDR3 consists of 13 residues. The germline V gene encodes CDR1 MNHNS and CDR2 SASEGT. V lost 3 bases to trimming and J lost 6 bases, with 10 bases between them. CDR3 coding DNA: TGTGCCAGCAGTGATAGGACAGTCGATACGCAGTATTTT. Protein sequence: CASSDRTVDTQYF.

The sample holds one count of this clone. The chain combines TRBV6-5 with TRBJ1-2, with 7 bases aligning to TRBD1. The CDR3 is 14 residues long. Per germline, CDR1 MNHEY and CDR2 SVGAGI. V lost 9 bases, J lost 3 bases, and 10 bases stayed unmatched. CDR3 in amino acids: CASWEQGQDYGYTF. The CDR3 DNA is TGTGCCAGTTGGGAACAGGGGCAGGACTATGGCTACACCTTC.

The V and J genes are TRBV12-3 or TRBV12-4 and TRBJ1-1, with D perhaps matching TRBD1 (6 bases). Trimming shortened V by 6 bases and J by 1 base, and 9 bases separated the two germline ends. The CDR3 is made up of 13 amino acids. The CDR3 loop reads CASSPQGNTEAFF. CDR3 coding DNA: TGTGCCAGCAGCCCACAGGGGAACACTGAAGCTTTCTTT.

The gene calls are TRBV6-5 and TRBJ2-3; the match to TRBD2 covers 9 bases. Trimming cost V 8 bases and J 1 base; bases outside gene matches: 7. The CDR3 loop spans 15 amino acids. Germline CDR1 MNHEY, CDR2 SVGAGI. CDR3 sequence (DNA): TGTGCCAGCGGGGTTAGCGGGGGTGGCACAGATACGCAGTATTTT. Protein: CASGVSGGGTDTQYF.

This clone has only one observation. The CDR3 sequence is CASSAEQGYTEAFF. For the CDR3, the DNA is TGCGCCAGCAGCGCAGAACAGGGATACACTGAAGCTTTCTTT. This rearrangement joins TRBV5-1 to TRBJ1-1; D might be TRBD1 (6 bases). V dropped 4 bases and J dropped 3 bases, with 13 bases sitting between them. Germline CDR1 is SGHRS and CDR2 is YFSETQ. The CDR3 runs 14 residues.

The V gene is TRBV5-1, the J gene TRBJ2-7, with 8 bases aligning to TRBD1. Germline V gives CDR1 SGHRS, CDR2 YFSETQ. There are 16 residues in the CDR3. The ends lost 2 bases at V and 1 base at J; junction bases unmatched: 8. As DNA, the CDR3 is TGCGCCAGCAGCTTAGGTTCAGGGGGCGAGTCCTACGAGCAGTACTTC. Its protein is CASSLGSGGESYEQYF.

This chain joins TRBV21-1 and TRBJ2-5; TRBD1 is taken as the D call from the table, unchecked against the DNA. TRBV21-1 represents a pseudogene. This CDR3 spans 17 amino acids. The CDR3 coding sequence is TGTGCCAGCAGCAAAGCGCCCGGGCCCACGGACATGGAGACCCAGTACTTC. Protein product: CASSKAPGPTDMETQYF.

There are a few counts of this clone. The V call is TRBV29-1, the J call TRBJ2-1, with TRBD1 matching over 8 bases. The CDR3 runs to 17 residues. The ends lost 5 bases at V and 2 bases at J; junction bases unmatched: 14. CDR1 and CDR2 (germline): SQVTM, ANQGSEA. CDR3 loop: CSVRGRGPDLAYNEQFF. The CDR3 DNA follows: TGCAGCGTTCGAGGCAGGGGGCCTGACTTGGCCTACAATGAGCAGTTCTTC.

The chain is built from TRBV7-9 and TRBJ1-3; D might be TRBD1 (5 bases). V was cut by 7 bases and J by 3 bases, with 16 bases left in between. CDR3 length: 15 amino acids. CDR1 and CDR2 (germline): SEHNR, FQNEAQ (reference sequence). The CDR3 DNA is TGTGCCAGCATCCAAGACAGTCTGGGTGGAAACACCATATATTTT. Translating it yields CASIQDSLGGNTIYF.

A remark on this clone: Other nucleotide sequences from this sample produce the same CDR3. The J gene is TRBJ2-7, the V gene TRBV5-1; D might be TRBD1 (6 bases). Germline V gene data show CDR1 as SGHRS and CDR2 as YFSETQ. V lost 5 bases and J lost 6, with 12 bases in between. The CDR3 contains 12 residues. CDR3 region: CASSVGAGEQYF. The CDR3 DNA sequence: TGCGCCAGCAGTGTGGGGGCGGGCGAGCAGTACTTC.